This T cell receptor beta chain was captured in a study of CD8+ T cells in alopecia areata. Study conclusions and caveats: Normal scalp had lower clonality than lesional scalp, with alopecia totalis/universalis lesions showing this most strongly. In scalp and blood, many expanded lesional clones persisted during tofacitinib.

RNA extraction and reverse transcription yielded cDNA as sequencing template. Method: immunoSEQ multiplex PCR; TCRdb's copy keeps in-frame clones and lacks some. The profile shows more than 110,000 clones, roughly 80% of them singletons. Notes on this clone: Its antigen remains unidentified.

Germline lookup yields CDR1 SNHLY and CDR2 FYNNEI. This CDR3 is 13 amino acids long. Between the trimmed V and J ends, which lost 10 bases and 4 bases, there was a span of 15 bases. The treatment: oral pan-JAK inhibitor, 5-10 mg twice daily. This material consisted of CD8+ T cells sorted from blood, taken at week 4, from a patient treated with tofacitinib. The chain uses TRBV2 and TRBJ2-3; tentatively, D is TRBD1 (6 bases). The clonotype originates from a human donor with alopecia areata. CDR3 coding DNA: TGTGCCACCTCAGGGGCACAGTCAGATACGCAGTATTTT. It encodes CATSGAQSDTQYF.